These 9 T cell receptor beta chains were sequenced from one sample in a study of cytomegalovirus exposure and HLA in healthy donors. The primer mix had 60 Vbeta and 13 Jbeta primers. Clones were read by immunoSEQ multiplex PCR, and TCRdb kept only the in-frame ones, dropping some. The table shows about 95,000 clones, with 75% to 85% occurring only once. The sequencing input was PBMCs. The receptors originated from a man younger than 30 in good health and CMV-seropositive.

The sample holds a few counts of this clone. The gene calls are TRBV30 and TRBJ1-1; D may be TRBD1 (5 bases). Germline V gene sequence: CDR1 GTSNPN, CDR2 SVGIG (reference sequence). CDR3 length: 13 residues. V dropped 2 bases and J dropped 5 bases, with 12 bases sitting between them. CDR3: CAWSRSGKTEAFF. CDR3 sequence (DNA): TGTGCCTGGAGTCGGTCAGGGAAGACTGAAGCTTTCTTT. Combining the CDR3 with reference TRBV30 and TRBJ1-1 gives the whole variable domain SQTIHQWPATLVQPVGSPLSLECTVEGTSNPNLYWYRQAAGRGLQLLFYSVGIGQISSEVPQNLSASRPQDRQFILSSKKLLLSDSGFYLCAWSRSGKTEAFFGQGTRLTVV.

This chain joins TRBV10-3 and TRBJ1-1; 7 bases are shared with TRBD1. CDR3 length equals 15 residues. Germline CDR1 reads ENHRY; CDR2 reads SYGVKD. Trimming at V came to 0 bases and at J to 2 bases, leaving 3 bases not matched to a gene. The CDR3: CAISESWTGNTEAFF. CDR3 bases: TGTGCCATCAGTGAGTCCTGGACAGGTAACACTGAAGCTTTCTTT.

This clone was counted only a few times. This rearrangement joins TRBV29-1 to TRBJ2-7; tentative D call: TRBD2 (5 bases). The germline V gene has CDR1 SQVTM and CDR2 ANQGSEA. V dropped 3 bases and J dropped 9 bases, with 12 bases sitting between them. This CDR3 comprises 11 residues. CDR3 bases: TGCAGCGTTGAGACCGGGGTAGGGCAGTACTTC. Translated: CSVETGVGQYF.

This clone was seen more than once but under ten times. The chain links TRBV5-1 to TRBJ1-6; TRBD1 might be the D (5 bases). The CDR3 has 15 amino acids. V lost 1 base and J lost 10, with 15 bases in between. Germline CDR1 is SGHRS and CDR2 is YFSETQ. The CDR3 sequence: CASSLRAGQGSPLHF. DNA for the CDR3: TGCGCCAGCAGCTTGAGGGCAGGGCAAGGCTCACCCCTCCACTTT.

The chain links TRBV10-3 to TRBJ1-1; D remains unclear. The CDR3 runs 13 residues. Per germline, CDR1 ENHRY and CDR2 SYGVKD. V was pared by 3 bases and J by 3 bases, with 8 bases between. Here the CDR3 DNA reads TGTGCCATCAGTGACCCGACTTACACTGAAGCTTTCTTT. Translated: CAISDPTYTEAFF.

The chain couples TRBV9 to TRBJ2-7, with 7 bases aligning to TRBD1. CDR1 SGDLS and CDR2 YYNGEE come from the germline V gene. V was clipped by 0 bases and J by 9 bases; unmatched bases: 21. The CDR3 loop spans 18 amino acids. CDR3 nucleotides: TGTGCCAGCAGCGTAGGAATCATCTCGGGACAGAGGCCCTATGTGCAGTACTTC. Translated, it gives CASSVGIISGQRPYVQYF.

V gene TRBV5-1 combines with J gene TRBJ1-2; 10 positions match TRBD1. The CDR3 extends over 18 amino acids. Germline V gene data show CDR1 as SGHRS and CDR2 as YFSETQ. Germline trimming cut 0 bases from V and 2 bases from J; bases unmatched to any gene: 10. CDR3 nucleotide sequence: TGCGCCAGCAGCTTGGGACAGGGGGCTCACCCTTGGAACTATGGCTACACCTTC. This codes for CASSLGQGAHPWNYGYTF.

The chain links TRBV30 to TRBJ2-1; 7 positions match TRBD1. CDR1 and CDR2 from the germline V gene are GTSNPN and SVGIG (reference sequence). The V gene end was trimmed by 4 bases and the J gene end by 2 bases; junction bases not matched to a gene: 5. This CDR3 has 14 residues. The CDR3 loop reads CAWNEGAPYNEQFF. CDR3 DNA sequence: TGTGCCTGGAATGAGGGGGCCCCCTACAATGAGCAGTTCTTC.

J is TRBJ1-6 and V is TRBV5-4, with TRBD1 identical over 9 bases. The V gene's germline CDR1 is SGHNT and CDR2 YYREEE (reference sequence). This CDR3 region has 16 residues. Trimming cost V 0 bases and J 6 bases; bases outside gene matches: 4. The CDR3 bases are TGTGCCAGCAGCTTGGGTTTGGGACAGGGTAATTCACCCCTCCACTTT. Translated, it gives CASSLGLGQGNSPLHF.